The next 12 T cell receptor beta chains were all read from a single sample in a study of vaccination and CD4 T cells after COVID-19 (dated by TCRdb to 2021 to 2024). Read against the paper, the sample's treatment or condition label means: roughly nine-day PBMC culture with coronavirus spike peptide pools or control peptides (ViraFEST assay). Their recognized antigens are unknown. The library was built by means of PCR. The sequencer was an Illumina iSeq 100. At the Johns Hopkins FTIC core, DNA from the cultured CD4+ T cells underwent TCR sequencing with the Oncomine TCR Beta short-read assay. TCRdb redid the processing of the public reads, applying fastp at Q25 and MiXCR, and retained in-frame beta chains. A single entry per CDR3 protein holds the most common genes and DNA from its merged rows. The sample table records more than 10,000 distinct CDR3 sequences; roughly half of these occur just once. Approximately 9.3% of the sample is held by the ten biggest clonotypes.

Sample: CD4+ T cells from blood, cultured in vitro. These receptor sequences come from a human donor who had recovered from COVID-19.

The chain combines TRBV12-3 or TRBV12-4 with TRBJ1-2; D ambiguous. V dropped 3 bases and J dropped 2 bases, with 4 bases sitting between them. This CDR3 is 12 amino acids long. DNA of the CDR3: TGTGCCAGCAGTTTTGGAAACTATGGCTACACCTTC. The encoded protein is CASSFGNYGYTF.

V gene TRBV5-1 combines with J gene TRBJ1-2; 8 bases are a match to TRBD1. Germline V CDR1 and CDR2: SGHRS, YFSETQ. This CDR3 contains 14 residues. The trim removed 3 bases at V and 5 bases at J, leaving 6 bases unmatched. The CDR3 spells CASSWGDRSYGYTF. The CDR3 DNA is TGCGCCAGCAGCTGGGGGGACAGGTCGTATGGCTACACCTTC.

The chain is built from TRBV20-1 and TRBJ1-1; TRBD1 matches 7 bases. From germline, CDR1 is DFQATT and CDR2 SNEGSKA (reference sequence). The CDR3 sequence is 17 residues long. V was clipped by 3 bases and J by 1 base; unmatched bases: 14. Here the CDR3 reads CSARGPVPGQRNTEAFF. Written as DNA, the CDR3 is TGCAGTGCTAGGGGGCCGGTGCCGGGACAGAGGAACACTGAAGCTTTCTTT.

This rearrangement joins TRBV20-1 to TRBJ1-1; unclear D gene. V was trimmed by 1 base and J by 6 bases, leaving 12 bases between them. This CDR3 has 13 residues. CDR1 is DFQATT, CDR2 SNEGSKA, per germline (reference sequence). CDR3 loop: CSARGSRWSEAFF. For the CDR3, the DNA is TGCAGTGCTAGAGGTTCCCGGTGGTCTGAAGCTTTCTTT.

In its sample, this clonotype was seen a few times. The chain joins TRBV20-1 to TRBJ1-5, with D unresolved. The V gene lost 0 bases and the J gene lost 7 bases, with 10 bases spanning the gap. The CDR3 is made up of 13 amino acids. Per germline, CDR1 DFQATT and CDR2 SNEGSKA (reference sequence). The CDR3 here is CSAREGLWQPQHF. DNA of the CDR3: TGCAGTGCTAGAGAGGGTCTGTGGCAGCCCCAGCATTTT.

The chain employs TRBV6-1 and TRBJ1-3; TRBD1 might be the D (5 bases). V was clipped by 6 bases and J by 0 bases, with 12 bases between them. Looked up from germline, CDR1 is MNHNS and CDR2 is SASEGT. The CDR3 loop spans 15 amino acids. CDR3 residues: CASRGTRSSGNTIYF. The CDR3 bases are TGTGCCAGCAGGGGGACCAGGAGCTCTGGAAACACCATATATTTT.

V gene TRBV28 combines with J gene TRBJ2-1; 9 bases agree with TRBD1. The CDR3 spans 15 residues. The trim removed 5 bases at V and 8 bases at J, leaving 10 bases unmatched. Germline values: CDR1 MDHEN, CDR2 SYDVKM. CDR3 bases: TGTGCCAGCAGTACCGCGGGACAGGGTCTTGATGAGCAGTTCTTC. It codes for CASSTAGQGLDEQFF.

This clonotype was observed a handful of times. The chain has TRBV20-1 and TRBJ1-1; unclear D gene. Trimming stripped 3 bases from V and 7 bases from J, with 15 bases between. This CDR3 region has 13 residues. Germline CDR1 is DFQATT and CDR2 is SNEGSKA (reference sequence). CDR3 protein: CSARDSRIIEAFF. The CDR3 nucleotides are TGCAGTGCTAGGGACTCCCGTATAATTGAAGCTTTCTTT.

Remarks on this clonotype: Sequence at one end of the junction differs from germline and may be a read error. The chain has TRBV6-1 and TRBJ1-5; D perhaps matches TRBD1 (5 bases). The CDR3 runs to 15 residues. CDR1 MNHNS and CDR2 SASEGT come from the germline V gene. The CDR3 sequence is CASSGALPSNLPQHF. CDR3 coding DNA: TGTGCCAGCAGCGGGGCACTCCCTAGCAATCTGCCCCAGCATTTT.

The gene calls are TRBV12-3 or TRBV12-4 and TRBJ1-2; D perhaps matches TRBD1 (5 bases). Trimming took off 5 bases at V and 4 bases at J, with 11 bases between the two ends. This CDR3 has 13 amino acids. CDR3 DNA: TGTGCCAGCAGTCGCAGGGAGCGCTATGGCTACACCTTC. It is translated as CASSRRERYGYTF.

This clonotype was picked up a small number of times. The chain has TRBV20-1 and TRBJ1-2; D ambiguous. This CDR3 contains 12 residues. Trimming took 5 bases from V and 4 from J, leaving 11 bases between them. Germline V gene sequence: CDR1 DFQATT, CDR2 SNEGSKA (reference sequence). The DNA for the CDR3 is TGCAGTGCTTCCCCGGGTTTCTATGGCTACACCTTC. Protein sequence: CSASPGFYGYTF.

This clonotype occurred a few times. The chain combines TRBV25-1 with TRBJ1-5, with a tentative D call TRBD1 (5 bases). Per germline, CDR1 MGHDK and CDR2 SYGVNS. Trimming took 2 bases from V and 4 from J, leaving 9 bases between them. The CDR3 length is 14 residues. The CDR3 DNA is TGTGCCAGCAGTGAACAGGGTGTAAATCAGCCCCAGCATTTT. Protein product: CASSEQGVNQPQHF.